This is a list of T cell receptor beta chains from one sample in a study of T cells in Graves' hyperthyroidism and ophthalmopathy. TCRdb ran MiXCR on the multiplex PCR reads and lists one entry per CDR3 protein. Seen here are 100,000 to 140,000 distinct CDR3 sequences, about 15% observed once, and the top ten hold around 42%. The sample taken for sequencing was blood. The receptors were gathered from a woman in her fifties or sixties with Graves' hyperthyroidism. The CDR3 runs from the conserved cysteine through the conserved F or W. Fields, in order: clone size, J gene, V gene, D gene, CDR3 protein, CDR3 DNA. The D gene is left open where the match is weak. The size entry is marked missing in some rows and otherwise reads once, few, many or a size class.

size: .; J: TRBJ2-7; V: TRBV5-1; D: .; CDR3: CASSPQNTRRGRDYEQYF; DNA: TGCGCCAGTAGCCCACAGAACACCAGGAGGGGCCGGGACTACGAGCAGTACTTC
size: .; J: TRBJ2-5; V: TRBV20-1; D: TRBD2; CDR3: CSATRGGGTSGYSVKETQYF; DNA: TGCAGTGCCACCCGAGGGGGCGGGACTAGCGGGTACAGCGTAAAAGAGACCCAGTACTTC
size: many; J: TRBJ2-1; V: TRBV7-8; D: .; CDR3: CASRQEIGTRQFF; DNA: TGTGCCAGCAGACAAGAAATCGGGACGCGGCAGTTCTTC
size: many; J: TRBJ2-3; V: TRBV6-1; D: TRBD2; CDR3: CASTQTSGFTDTQYF; DNA: TGTGCCAGCACCCAGACTAGCGGATTCACAGATACGCAGTATTTT
size: many; J: TRBJ1-5; V: TRBV20-1; D: .; CDR3: CSARERRPGGQPQHF; DNA: TGCAGTGCTAGAGAAAGGCGGCCCGGGGGTCAGCCCCAGCATTTT
size: many; J: TRBJ2-3; V: TRBV20-1; D: .; CDR3: CSARVQPTDTQYF; DNA: TGCAGTGCTAGAGTACAGCCCACAGATACGCAGTATTTT
size: many; J: TRBJ2-5; V: TRBV12-3/TRBV12-4; D: .; CDR3: CASSALFAWDRRETQYF; DNA: TGTGCCAGCAGTGCCCTTTTCGCTTGGGACCGTCGAGAGACCCAGTACTTC
size: many; J: TRBJ1-2; V: TRBV28; D: .; CDR3: CAVNREDGYTF; DNA: TGTGCCGTAAACAGGGAGGATGGCTACACCTTC
size: .; J: TRBJ1-5; V: TRBV7-2; D: .; CDR3: CASSPRRRVQPQHF; DNA: TGTGCCAGCAGCCCCCGCCGGAGGGTGCAGCCCCAGCATTTT
size: few; J: TRBJ2-6; V: TRBV7-9; D: .; CDR3: CASSLEPYSGANVLTF; DNA: TGTGCCAGCAGCTTAGAACCCTACTCTGGGGCCAACGTCCTGACTTTC
size: many; J: TRBJ2-3; V: TRBV2; D: .; CDR3: CASSVLGWRDTQYF; DNA: TGTGCCAGCAGTGTGTTAGGTTGGAGAGATACGCAGTATTTT
size: many; J: TRBJ2-2; V: TRBV6-2/TRBV6-3; D: TRBD1; CDR3: CASSSLGQGGGELFF; DNA: TGTGCCAGCAGTTCCCTGGGACAGGGCGGCGGGGAGCTGTTTTTT
size: many; J: TRBJ2-1; V: TRBV19; D: .; CDR3: CASSIRRTVGDEQFF; DNA: TGTGCCAGTAGTATAAGGCGGACAGTAGGGGATGAGCAGTTCTTC
size: .; J: TRBJ1-1; V: TRBV6-2/TRBV6-3; D: .; CDR3: CASSYGENTEAFF; DNA: TGTGCCAGCAGTTACGGAGAGAACACTGAAGCTTTCTTT
size: .; J: TRBJ1-1; V: TRBV7-9; D: TRBD1; CDR3: CASSLDRGWAEAFF; DNA: TGTGCCAGCAGCCTCGACAGGGGGTGGGCTGAAGCTTTCTTT
size: once; J: TRBJ2-1; V: TRBV5-4; D: .; CDR3: CASSLRDTRRSYNEQFF; DNA: TGTGCCAGCAGCCTCCGGGACACCCGGCGCTCCTACAATGAGCAGTTCTTC
size: .; J: TRBJ1-1; V: TRBV12-3/TRBV12-4; D: .; CDR3: CASSSMGANTEAFF; DNA: TGTGCCAGCAGTTCCATGGGAGCGAACACTGAAGCTTTCTTT
size: many; J: TRBJ2-1; V: TRBV5-1; D: .; CDR3: CASSGGRTKVHEQFF; DNA: TGCGCCAGCAGCGGGGGACGGACTAAGGTCCATGAGCAGTTCTTC
size: many; J: TRBJ2-4; V: TRBV7-8; D: TRBD1; CDR3: CASSSPGTGGDIQYF; DNA: TGTGCCAGCAGCTCTCCCGGGACAGGGGGAGACATTCAGTACTTC
size: many; J: TRBJ2-5; V: TRBV4-2; D: TRBD2; CDR3: CASRRGAGGGHQETQYF; DNA: TGTGCCAGCCGACGGGGTGCGGGCGGGGGACACCAAGAGACCCAGTACTTC
size: many; J: TRBJ2-3; V: TRBV24-1; D: .; CDR3: CATSPWLSPDTQYF; DNA: TGTGCCACTTCTCCCTGGCTCTCCCCAGATACGCAGTATTTT
size: few; J: TRBJ2-1; V: TRBV11-3; D: .; CDR3: CASSQTGTPNYNEQFF; DNA: TGTGCCAGCAGCCAAACCGGGACTCCCAATTACAATGAGCAGTTCTTC
size: many; J: TRBJ1-2; V: TRBV28; D: .; CDR3: CASSWGSYGYTF; DNA: TGTGCCAGCAGTTGGGGGAGCTATGGCTACACCTTC
size: .; J: TRBJ1-5; V: TRBV10-3; D: .; CDR3: CAISAGGGQPQHF; DNA: TGTGCCATCAGTGCGGGGGGGGGTCAGCCCCAGCATTTT
size: many; J: TRBJ1-2; V: TRBV20-1; D: .; CDR3: CSSDGYTF; DNA: TGCAGTTCCGATGGCTACACCTTC
size: many; J: TRBJ1-2; V: TRBV28; D: .; CDR3: CASSLLENYGYTF; DNA: TGTGCCAGCAGTTTACTGGAAAACTATGGCTACACCTTC
size: many; J: TRBJ1-2; V: TRBV12-3/TRBV12-4; D: .; CDR3: CASSSGRVRYGYTF; DNA: TGTGCCAGCAGTTCGGGACGGGTTCGGTATGGCTACACCTTC
size: many; J: TRBJ2-1; V: TRBV7-9; D: TRBD2; CDR3: CASSLGLADNKQFF; DNA: TGTGCCAGCAGCTTGGGACTAGCGGACAATAAGCAGTTCTTC